The clone carrying this TCR beta chain was recorded a few times. Its specificity is unknown. Deletions cut 5 bases from V and 5 bases from J, with 17 bases between. The CDR3 totals 15 residues. Germline values: CDR1 SGHTA, CDR2 FQGNSA. This record comes from a study of spatial heterogeneity in lung cancer. Study-level background: There were consistently more beta-chain sequences detected than alpha-chain sequences. Findings of the study overall: Resection saw ubiquitous expanded tumor TCRs appear in blood more than follow-up did.

Unique molecular identifiers tagged every individual TCR cDNA molecule. TCRdb independently ran MiXCR on the 5' RACE reads; one entry per CDR3 protein. The table has tens of thousands of distinct CDR3 sequences, over 5.5% seen once; the top ten hold 2.5% to 3%. Time point specified: sample taken at primary tumor resection. Tumor, nontumor lung or frozen PBMC supplied whole RNA that was sequenced unsorted. This clonotype was sampled from a female donor with early-stage non-small cell lung cancer. The starting material was PBMCs, obtained at surgery. V and J are TRBV7-2 and TRBJ2-3, with D perhaps being TRBD1 or TRBD2 (5 bases each). The chain's CDR3 is CASSPLRGEQDTQYF. The CDR3 region has the DNA TGTGCCAGCAGCCCTCTGAGAGGGGAACAAGATACGCAGTATTTT. The full variable domain, in which reference TRBV7-2 and TRBJ2-3 provide the parts outside the CDR3, is GAGVSQSPSNKVTEKGKDVELRCDPISGHTALYWYRQSLGQGLEFLIYFQGNSAPDKSGLPSDRFSAERTGGSVSTLTIQRTQQEDSAVYLCASSPLRGEQDTQYFGPGTRLTVL.